These 28 T cell receptor beta chains were all obtained from the same sample, sequenced in a study of tumor and adjacent non-tumor tissue in lung cancer. RNA was extracted from bulk tissue without any cell sorting. This non-tumor lung sample came from over 3 cm beyond the tumor edge. Three rounds of nested PCR, following a modified ARM-PCR protocol, produced the TCRbeta library. MiXCR, applied by TCRdb to the multiplex PCR reads, yields one record per CDR3 protein. The sample lists fewer than 100,000 distinct CDR3 sequences; about 82% were seen once. Sample: distant non-tumor lung tissue. These receptors all come from a man aged 60 to 75 with non-small cell lung cancer.

Notes on this clonotype: Its ends do not fully match the called genes, so a read error is possible. The chain is built from TRBV11-3 and TRBJ2-6, with a tentative D call TRBD1 (5 bases). The CDR3 has 14 residues. Per the germline V gene, CDR1 is SGHNT and CDR2 is YENEEA. The CDR3 sequence: CPSSPIPGANVLSF. For the CDR3, the DNA is TGTCCCAGCAGTCCTATCCCTGGGGCCAACGTCCTCAGTTTC.

On this clonotype: Germline and junction disagree at one end, which may indicate a read error. This chain joins TRBV11-2 and TRBJ2-2, with D unclear. This CDR3 contains 16 residues. Germline V gene lookup returns CDR1 SGHAT and CDR2 FQNNGV. CDR3 coding DNA: TGTGGCAGCAGCTTAGAACCCCCCACTAATTCCGGGGAGCTGTTTTTT. This translates into CGSSLEPPTNSGELFF.

For this clonotype: One end of the junction does not line up with germline, which may come from a read error. The chain links TRBV6-5 to TRBJ2-7; the D gene is possibly TRBD2 (6 bases). Germline loops: CDR1 MNHEY, CDR2 SVGAGI. CDR3 length: 15 residues. CDR3: CGSGNGGVTYYEQYF. DNA of the CDR3: TGTGGCAGCGGCAACGGGGGAGTCACTTACTACGAGCAGTACTTC.

With respect to this clonotype: Compared with germline, one end of the junction differs, possibly owing to a read error. V usage is TRBV11-2 and J usage is TRBJ2-5; D possibly corresponds to TRBD1 (6 bases). Germline CDR1 reads SGHAT; CDR2 reads FQNNGV. The CDR3 spans 13 residues. The CDR3 DNA reads TGTGCCAGCAGCTTTACAGGGAAAGAGACCCAATATTTC. Residues: CASSFTGKETQYF.

Comments on this clonotype: A much larger clonotype is one base distant, so this may be a read error. V is TRBV6-2 or TRBV6-3 and J is TRBJ2-7; TRBD2 is a possible D gene (5 bases). Gene TRBJ2-1 matches the end of the DNA better, so the J call may be wrong. Looked up from germline, CDR1 is MNHEY and CDR2 is SVGEGT. The CDR3 has 16 residues. The CDR3 protein is CASSSPGGPTLYEQFF. DNA for the CDR3: TGTGCCAGCAGTTCCCCGGGCGGGCCCACTCTCTACGAGCAGTTCTTC.

This clonotype was picked up a small number of times. The chain combines TRBV11-2 with TRBJ1-1, with 9 bases matching TRBD1. The CDR3 contains 14 residues. J was trimmed by 8 bases and V by 5 bases; bases with no gene match: 9. CDR1 SGHAT and CDR2 FQNNGV come from the germline V gene. The CDR3 protein is CASSLLDRGTEAFF. As DNA, the CDR3 is TGTGCCAGCAGCCTTTTGGACAGGGGCACAGAAGCTTTCTTT.

For this clonotype: This may be a read error, as it is one base from a much larger clone. The V call is TRBV20-1, the J call TRBJ1-5, with D uncertain. The germline V and J ends were trimmed by 4 bases and 8 bases, with 15 bases remaining between them. Germline V lookup: CDR1 DFQATT, CDR2 SNEGSKA (reference sequence). The CDR3 extends over 13 amino acids. DNA for the CDR3: TGCAGTGCTATAGCAGGATATGGTGAGCCCCAGCATTTT. Translating it yields CSAIAGYGEPQHF.

This clonotype was seen just once. The junction shows a germline mismatch at one end, possibly a read error. The J gene is TRBJ2-1, the V gene TRBV6-6; D may be TRBD1 or TRBD2 (5 bases each). Germline CDR1 is MNHNY and CDR2 is SVGAGI (reference sequence). This CDR3 spans 15 amino acids. CDR3 residues: CASSWSGGAYKEQFF. In nucleotides, the CDR3 is TGTGCCAGCAGTTGGAGCGGTGGGGCCTACAAAGAGCAGTTCTTC.

The rearrangement links TRBV4-3 to TRBJ2-6; tentatively, D is TRBD2 (5 bases). Looked up from germline, CDR1 is LGHNA and CDR2 is YSLEER. The CDR3 consists of 16 residues. DNA for the CDR3: TGCGCAAGCGGCCAAGAGGCGATGTCTGGGGCCAACGTCCTGACTTTC. Its protein is CASGQEAMSGANVLTF.

This rearrangement joins TRBV11-2 to TRBJ2-1, with a tentative D call TRBD1 (6 bases). Germline V gene lookup returns CDR1 SGHAT and CDR2 FQNNGV. The germline V and J ends were trimmed by 5 bases and 5 bases, with 19 bases remaining between them. This CDR3 is built from 16 residues. CDR3 amino acids: CASSVRDTVDHNEQFF. CDR3 in DNA: TGTGCCAGCAGCGTCAGGGACACGGTTGATCACAATGAGCAGTTCTTC.

This clonotype has at least ten counts. The rearrangement joins TRBV12-5 to TRBJ2-1, with unresolved D. CDR3 length equals 12 residues. Germline lookup yields CDR1 LGHNT and CDR2 FRNRAP. The ends were cut back, 0 bases at V and 10 bases at J, with 7 bases in the middle. The DNA of the CDR3 is TGTGCTAGTGGTTTGGTACAGACGGAGCAGTTCTTC. This codes for CASGLVQTEQFF.

Regarding this clonotype: One end of the junction is discordant with germline, which a read error may explain. The genes are TRBV29-1 and TRBJ1-1; D ambiguous. Germline CDR1 reads SQVTM; CDR2 reads ANQGSEA. This CDR3 comprises 12 residues. CDR3 region: CIVEGGFAEAFF. In DNA form, the CDR3 reads TGCATCGTTGAAGGTGGATTCGCTGAAGCATTCTTT.

Turning to this clonotype: The junction shows a germline mismatch at one end, possibly a read error. The V gene is TRBV12-3 or TRBV12-4, the J gene TRBJ2-3, with D unresolved. The CDR3 covers 16 residues. The CDR3 sequence is CASSFGQRRSTDTQYF. As DNA, the CDR3 is TGTGCCAGCAGTTTTGGGCAGAGACGTAGCACAGATACGCAGTATTTC.

In regard to this clonotype: Sequence at one end of the junction differs from germline and may be a read error. This chain links TRBV6-5 with TRBJ1-6, with unresolved D. This CDR3 is built from 14 residues. Germline CDR1 reads MNHEY; CDR2 reads SVGAGI. CDR3 nucleotide sequence: TGTGTCAGCAGTTACCCCCCGGGAGAGAAGGCCCTCCACTTT. The encoded protein is CVSSYPPGEKALHF.

This clonotype occurred once. Mismatch with germline at one junction end may stem from a read error. This chain connects TRBV20-1 to TRBJ2-2; 7 bases match TRBD2. Germline loops: CDR1 DFQATT, CDR2 SNEGSKA (reference sequence). This CDR3 has 16 amino acids. The CDR3 sequence: CSVRGTSEGDTGELSF. CDR3 nucleotides: TGCAGTGTTAGGGGAACTAGCGAGGGAGACACCGGGGAGCTGTCTTTT.

In this sample, this clonotype turned up a few times. This may arise from a read error, as a much more abundant clone is one base away. The chain recombines TRBV4-3 with TRBJ2-1; 11 bases line up with TRBD2. From germline, CDR1 is LGHNA and CDR2 YSLEER. With V trimmed by 4 bases and J by 8 bases, 7 bases remained unmatched. The CDR3 has 15 amino acids. The chain's CDR3 is CASSLLAGGDYEQFF. Here the CDR3 DNA reads TGCGCCAGCAGCCTTCTAGCGGGAGGTGACTATGAGCAGTTCTTC.

V is TRBV20-1 and J is TRBJ1-1, with D unclear. The germline V gene has CDR1 DFQATT and CDR2 SNEGSKA (reference sequence). The CDR3 is made up of 13 amino acids. V lost 6 bases, J lost 8 bases, and 19 bases lay in between. CDR3 in DNA: TGCAGTGCCGTTGGATCCGCAACTAGGGAAGCTTTCTTT. It translates to CSAVGSATREAFF.

This clonotype was seen repeatedly, ten times or more. The chain is built from TRBV6-1 and TRBJ1-4; D call uncertain. CDR3 length: 11 residues. Germline CDR1 reads MNHNS; CDR2 reads SASEGT. Trimming shortened V by 7 bases and J by 7 bases, and 7 bases separated the two germline ends. CDR3 nucleotides: TGTGCCAGCACCTCGGGTGAAAAACTGTTTTTT. Residues: CASTSGEKLFF.

Points on this clonotype: The junction shows a germline mismatch at one end, possibly a read error. The J gene is TRBJ1-6, the V gene TRBV20-1; tentatively, D is TRBD1 (6 bases). The CDR3 sequence is 15 residues long. Germline V lookup: CDR1 DFQATT, CDR2 SNEGSKA (reference sequence). The CDR3 spells CNARVARGDNSPLHF. In DNA form, the CDR3 reads TGCAATGCTAGAGTGGCGAGGGGGGATAATTCACCCCTCCACTTT.

This clonotype was recorded only once. The junction and the germline gene differ at one end; a read error may be behind it. The rearrangement joins TRBV5-1 to TRBJ2-5, with D perhaps TRBD1 (6 bases). Germline V gene sequence: CDR1 SGHRS, CDR2 YFSETQ. CDR3 length: 14 residues. The CDR3 DNA is TGCGCCAACAGTTCACAGGGACCTCCGGAGACCCGGTACTTC. It codes for CANSSQGPPETRYF.

In regard to this clonotype: One end of the junction does not line up with germline, which may come from a read error. J is TRBJ2-6 and V is TRBV12-3 or TRBV12-4, with a possible D match to TRBD2 (6 bases). The CDR3 is 15 residues long. In nucleotides, the CDR3 is TGTGCCAGCAAGGGACTTTATCTTGAAGCCAGCGTCCTGACTTTC. It translates to CASKGLYLEASVLTF.

A note on this clonotype: One junction end disagrees with the germline gene, perhaps due to a read error. The chain uses TRBV11-3 and TRBJ2-3; D possibly corresponds to TRBD1 (6 bases). CDR1 is SGHNT and CDR2 is YENEEA in the germline V gene. This CDR3 is built from 16 residues. The CDR3 is CASSLVAGGWTVTQYF. As DNA, the CDR3 is TGTGCCAGCAGCTTAGTCGCCGGTGGGTGGACAGTTACGCAGTATTTT.

This chain joins TRBV7-3 and TRBJ2-7; D is unclear. There are 13 residues in the CDR3. Germline V CDR1 and CDR2: SGHTA, FQGTGA. V was pared by 0 bases and J by 5 bases, with 8 bases between. DNA for the CDR3: TGTGCCAGCAGCTTAACTAGGCTTGACGAGCAGTACTTC. Its protein product is CASSLTRLDEQYF.

For this clonotype: An end of the junction differs from the germline gene, which may be a read error. This sequence joins TRBV6-1 and TRBJ1-1, with D possibly being TRBD1 (6 bases). CDR3 length equals 14 residues. CDR1 is MNHNS, CDR2 SASEGT, per germline. CDR3 sequence reads: CASSEDRDETEAFF. In DNA form, the CDR3 reads TGTGCCAGCAGTGAAGACAGGGACGAGACTGAAGCCTTCTTT.

Comments on this clonotype: Germline and junction disagree at one end, which may indicate a read error. V usage is TRBV11-1 and J usage is TRBJ2-5; D may be TRBD2 (6 bases). CDR1 and CDR2 from the germline V gene are SGHAT and FQDESV (reference sequence). The CDR3 has 13 amino acids. CDR3 DNA sequence: TGTACCAGCAGCTTAGCGATCGGGGGGACCCAGTACTTC. It specifies CTSSLAIGGTQYF.

A remark on this clonotype: Since the CDR3 does not end with the conserved phenylalanine or tryptophan, this likely comes from a read error. The chain uses TRBV11-3 and TRBJ2-1; no clear D gene. CDR3 length equals 13 residues. Germline V gene lookup returns CDR1 SGHNT and CDR2 YENEEA. This CDR3 reads CTSSLYPKMVQFL. The CDR3 DNA reads as TGTACCAGCAGCTTATATCCCAAGATGGTGCAGTTCTTA.

As for this clonotype: Mismatch with germline at one junction end may stem from a read error. The J gene is TRBJ2-7, the V gene TRBV6-2 or TRBV6-3, with D possibly TRBD2 on 6 matching bases. The germline V gene encodes CDR1 MNHEY and CDR2 SVGEGT. The CDR3 has 17 amino acids. The CDR3 nucleotides read TGCGCCAGCAGTTACCGAGAGGGACGGGAGAGCTCCTTCGAGCAGTACTTC. It encodes CASSYREGRESSFEQYF.

Comment on this clonotype: With a much larger clone just one base away, this may be a read error. The chain uses TRBV13 and TRBJ1-4, with D possibly matching TRBD1 (5 bases). Germline assignment: CDR1 PRHDT and CDR2 FYEKMQ (reference sequence). CDR3 size: 14 residues. The CDR3 loop is CTSSQQAAGEKLFF. CDR3 nucleotides: TGTACCAGCAGCCAACAGGCCGCTGGGGAAAAACTGTTTTTT.